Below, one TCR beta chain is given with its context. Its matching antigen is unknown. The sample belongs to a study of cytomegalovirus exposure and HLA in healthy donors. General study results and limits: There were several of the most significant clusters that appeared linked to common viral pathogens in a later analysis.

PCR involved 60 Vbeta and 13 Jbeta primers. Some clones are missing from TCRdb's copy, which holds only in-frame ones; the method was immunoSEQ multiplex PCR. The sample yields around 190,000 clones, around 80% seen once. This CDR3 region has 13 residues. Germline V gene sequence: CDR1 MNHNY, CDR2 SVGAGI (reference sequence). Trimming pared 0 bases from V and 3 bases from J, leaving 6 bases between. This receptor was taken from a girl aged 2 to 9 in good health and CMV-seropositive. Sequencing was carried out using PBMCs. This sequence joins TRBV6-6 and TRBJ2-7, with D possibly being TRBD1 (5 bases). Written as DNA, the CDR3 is TGTGCCAGCAGTTACTCGCAGGGCTACGAGCAGTACTTC. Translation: CASSYSQGYEQYF.